Sequencing of this TCR beta chain was carried out in a study of shared clonotypes between healthy human individuals. Study context: The plates for each donor numbered three CD4 naive, three CD4 memory, two CD8 naive and one CD8 memory. Whole-study results and caveats: The study found lower generation probabilities in non-shared clonotypes than in those shared by all four donors.

With respect to this clone: The antigen is undetermined.

The assay was immunoSEQ multiplex PCR, and TCRdb's table has in-frame clones only and misses some. Of 1.4 million or so clones listed, 97% to 99% were seen once; the top ten hold 0.3% to 0.45%. Germline V gene lookup returns CDR1 SEHNR and CDR2 FQNEAQ (reference sequence). The ends lost 1 base at V and 6 bases at J; junction bases unmatched: 8. The CDR3 has 15 residues. The J gene is TRBJ1-2, the V gene TRBV7-9; 7 bases align to TRBD1. Sequenced sample: naive CD4+ T cells sorted from blood. Regarding subset: CD45RA+ positively selected. This TCR came from a man aged 25-45 years in good health. The CDR3 DNA reads as TGTGCCAGCAGCTTAGAGGTGTCCGACAGGGATGGCTACACCTTC. Protein sequence: CASSLEVSDRDGYTF.